The present T cell receptor beta chain was sequenced within a study of graft-versus-host responses after intestinal transplantation. Turning to the study itself: Among the recipients, all got anti-thymocyte globulin induction and then tacrolimus and steroids for approximately 3 years. Study-wide results and caveats: Among circulating GvH clones, peak levels were associated with early post-transplant declines in HvG clones.

This clone was seen once. Its antigen remains unidentified. V was shortened by 6 bases and J by 4 bases, with 9 bases between the two germline ends. Germline V CDR1 and CDR2: MNHNY, SVGAGI (reference sequence). The CDR3 contains 13 residues. Method: immunoSEQ multiplex PCR; TCRdb's copy keeps in-frame clones and lacks some. The table records under 100,000 clones, 94% of them present only once. The input for sequencing was unstimulated CD4+ T cells sorted from spleen or lymph node cells, taken before transplant. The chain uses TRBV6-6 and TRBJ2-2; perhaps TRBD1 as D (6 bases). The receptor was derived from a human donor who was the organ donor for an intestinal transplant. The CDR3 protein is CASRQGTTGELFF. The CDR3 bases are TGTGCCAGCAGACAGGGAACCACCGGGGAGCTGTTTTTT.